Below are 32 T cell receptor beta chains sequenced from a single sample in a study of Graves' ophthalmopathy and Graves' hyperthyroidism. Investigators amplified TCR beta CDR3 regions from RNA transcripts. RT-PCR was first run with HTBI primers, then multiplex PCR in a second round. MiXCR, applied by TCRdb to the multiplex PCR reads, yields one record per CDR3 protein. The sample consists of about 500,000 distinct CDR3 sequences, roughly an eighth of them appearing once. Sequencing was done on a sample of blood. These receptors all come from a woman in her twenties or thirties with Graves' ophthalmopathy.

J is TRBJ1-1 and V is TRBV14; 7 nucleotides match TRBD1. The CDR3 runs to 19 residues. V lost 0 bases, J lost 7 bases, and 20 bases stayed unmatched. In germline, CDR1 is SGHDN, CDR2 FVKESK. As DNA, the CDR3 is TGTGCCAGCAGCCAAGAGGAGGGGGCAGGGCGATTTTCACGAGATGAAGCTTTCTTT. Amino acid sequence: CASSQEEGAGRFSRDEAFF.

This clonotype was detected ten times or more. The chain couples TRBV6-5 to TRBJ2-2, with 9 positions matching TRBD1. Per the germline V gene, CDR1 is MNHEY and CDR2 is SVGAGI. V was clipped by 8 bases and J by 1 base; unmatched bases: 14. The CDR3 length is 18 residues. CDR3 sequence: CASANPTGGAENTGELFF. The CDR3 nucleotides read TGTGCCAGCGCAAACCCTACAGGGGGCGCGGAGAACACCGGGGAGCTGTTTTTT.

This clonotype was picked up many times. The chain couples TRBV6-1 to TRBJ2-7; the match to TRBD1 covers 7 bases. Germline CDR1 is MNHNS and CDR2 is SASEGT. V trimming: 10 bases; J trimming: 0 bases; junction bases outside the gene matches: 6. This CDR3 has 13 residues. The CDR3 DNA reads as TGTGCCATCAAGGGGGCGAACTCCTACGAGCAGTACTTC. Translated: CAIKGANSYEQYF.

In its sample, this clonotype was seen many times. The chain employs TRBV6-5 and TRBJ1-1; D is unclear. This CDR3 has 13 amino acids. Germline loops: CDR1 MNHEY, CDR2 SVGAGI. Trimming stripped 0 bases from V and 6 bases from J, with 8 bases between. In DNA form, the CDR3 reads TGTGCCAGCAGTTACTCGTTGGCCTCTGAAGCTTTCTTT. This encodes CASSYSLASEAFF.

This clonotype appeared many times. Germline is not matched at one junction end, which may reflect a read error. This CDR3 reads CASGLMRGGTEAFF. CDR3 nucleotides: TGTGCCAGCGGTTTGATGCGGGGAGGCACTGAAGCTTTCTTT. The V gene is TRBV12-3 or TRBV12-4, the J gene TRBJ1-1; no firm D call. The CDR3 contains 14 residues.

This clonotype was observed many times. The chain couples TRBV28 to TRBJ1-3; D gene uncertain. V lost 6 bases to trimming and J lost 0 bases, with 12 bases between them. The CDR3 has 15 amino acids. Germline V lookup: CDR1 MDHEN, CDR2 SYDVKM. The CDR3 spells CASRLDGTSGNTIYF. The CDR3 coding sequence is TGTGCCAGCAGGCTAGACGGTACCTCTGGAAACACCATATATTTT. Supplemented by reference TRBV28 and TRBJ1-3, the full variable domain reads DVKVTQSSRYLVKRTGEKVFLECVQDMDHENMFWYRQDPGLGLRLIYFSYDVKMKEKGDIPEGYSVSREKKERFSLILESASTNQTSMYLCASRLDGTSGNTIYFGEGSWLTVV.

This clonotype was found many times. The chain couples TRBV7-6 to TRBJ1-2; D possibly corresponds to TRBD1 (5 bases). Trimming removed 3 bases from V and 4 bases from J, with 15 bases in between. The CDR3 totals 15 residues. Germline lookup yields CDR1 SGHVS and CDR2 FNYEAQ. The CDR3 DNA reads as TGTGCCAGCAGCTTGTCACCGGGACGGTCCTATGGCTACACCTTC. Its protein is CASSLSPGRSYGYTF.

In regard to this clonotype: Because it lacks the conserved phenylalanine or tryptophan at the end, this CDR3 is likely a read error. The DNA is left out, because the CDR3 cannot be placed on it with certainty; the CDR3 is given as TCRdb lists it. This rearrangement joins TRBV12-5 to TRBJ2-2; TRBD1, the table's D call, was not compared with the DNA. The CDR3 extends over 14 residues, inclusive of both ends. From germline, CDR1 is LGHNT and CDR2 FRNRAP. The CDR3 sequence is CASGLLRGAGELCL.

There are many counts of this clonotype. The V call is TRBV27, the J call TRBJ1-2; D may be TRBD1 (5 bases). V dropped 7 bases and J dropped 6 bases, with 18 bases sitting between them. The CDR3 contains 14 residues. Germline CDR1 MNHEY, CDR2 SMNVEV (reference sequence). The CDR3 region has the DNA TGTGCCAGCACCACTCTCGGAACAGGCGATGGCTACACCTTC. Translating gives CASTTLGTGDGYTF.

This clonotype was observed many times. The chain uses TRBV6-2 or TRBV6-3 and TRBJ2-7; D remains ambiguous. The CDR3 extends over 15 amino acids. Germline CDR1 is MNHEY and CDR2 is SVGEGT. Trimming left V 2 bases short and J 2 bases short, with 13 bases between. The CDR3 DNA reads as TGTGCCAGCAGTTACCAGGCGGCATCAGCCTACGAGCAGTACTTC. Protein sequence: CASSYQAASAYEQYF.

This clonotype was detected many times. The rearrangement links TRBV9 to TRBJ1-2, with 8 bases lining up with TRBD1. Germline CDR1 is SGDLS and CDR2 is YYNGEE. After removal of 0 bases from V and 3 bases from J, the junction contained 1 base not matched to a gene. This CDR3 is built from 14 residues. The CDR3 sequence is CASSVGTGYYGYTF. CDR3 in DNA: TGTGCCAGCAGCGTAGGGACAGGGTACTATGGCTACACCTTC.

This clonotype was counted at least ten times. The DNA of the CDR3 is TGTGCCAGCTCACCCGGGACAGCTTACTCTGGGGCCAACGTCCTGACTTTC. This codes for CASSPGTAYSGANVLTF. The chain is built from TRBV18 and TRBJ2-6; 7 nucleotides match TRBD1. The germline gives CDR1 KGHSH, CDR2 LQKENI. V lost 3 bases, J lost 0 bases, and 5 bases stayed unmatched. The CDR3 contains 17 residues.

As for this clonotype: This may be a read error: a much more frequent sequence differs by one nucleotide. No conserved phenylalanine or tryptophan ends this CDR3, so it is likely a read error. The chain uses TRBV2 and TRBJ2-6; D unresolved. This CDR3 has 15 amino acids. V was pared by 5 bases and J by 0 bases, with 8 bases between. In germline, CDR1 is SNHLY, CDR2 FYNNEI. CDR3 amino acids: CASSRVDSGANVLTL. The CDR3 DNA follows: TGTGCCAGCAGTCGGGTCGACTCTGGGGCCAACGTCCTGACTCTC.

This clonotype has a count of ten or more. The CDR3: CASSYMGPQYGYTF. CDR3 DNA sequence: TGTGCCAGCAGTTACATGGGACCACAATATGGCTACACCTTC. The chain employs TRBV6-5 and TRBJ1-2; the D gene is possibly TRBD1 (5 bases). The CDR3 loop spans 14 amino acids. V was pared by 2 bases and J by 5 bases, with 12 bases between. Germline V gene sequence: CDR1 MNHEY, CDR2 SVGAGI.

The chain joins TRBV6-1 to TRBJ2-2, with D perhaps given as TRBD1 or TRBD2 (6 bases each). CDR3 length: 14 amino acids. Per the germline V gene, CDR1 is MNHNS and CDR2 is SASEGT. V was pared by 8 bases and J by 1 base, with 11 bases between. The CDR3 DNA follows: TGTGCCAGCGGGGGGCTAGTGAACACCGGGGAGCTGTTTTTT. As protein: CASGGLVNTGELFF.

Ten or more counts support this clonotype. CDR3 residues: CASSRSDSPLHF. In DNA, the CDR3 is TGTGCCAGCAGCAGAAGTGATTCACCCCTCCACTTT. The rearrangement joins TRBV6-1 to TRBJ1-6; no definite D call. Per germline, CDR1 MNHNS and CDR2 SASEGT. The CDR3 runs 12 residues. V was cut by 6 bases and J by 8 bases, with 8 bases left in between.

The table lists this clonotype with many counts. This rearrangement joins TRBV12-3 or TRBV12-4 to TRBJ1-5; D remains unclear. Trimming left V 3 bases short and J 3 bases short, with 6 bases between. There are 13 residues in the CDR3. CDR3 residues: CASSFGFNQPQHF. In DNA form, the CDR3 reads TGTGCCAGCAGTTTTGGGTTCAATCAGCCCCAGCATTTT.

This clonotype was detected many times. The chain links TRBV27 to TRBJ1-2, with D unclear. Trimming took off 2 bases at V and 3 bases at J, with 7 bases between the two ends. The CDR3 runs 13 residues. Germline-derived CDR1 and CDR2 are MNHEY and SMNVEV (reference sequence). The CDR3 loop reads CASSLNGDYGYTF. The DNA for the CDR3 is TGTGCCAGCAGTTTAAACGGCGACTATGGCTACACCTTC.

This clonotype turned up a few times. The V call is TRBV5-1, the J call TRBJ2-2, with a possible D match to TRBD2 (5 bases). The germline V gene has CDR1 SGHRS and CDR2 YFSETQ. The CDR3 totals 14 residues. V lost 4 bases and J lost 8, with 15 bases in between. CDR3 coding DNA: TGCGCCAGCAGCCCCTGGACTCTCCCGGGGGAGCTGTTTTTT. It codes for CASSPWTLPGELFF.

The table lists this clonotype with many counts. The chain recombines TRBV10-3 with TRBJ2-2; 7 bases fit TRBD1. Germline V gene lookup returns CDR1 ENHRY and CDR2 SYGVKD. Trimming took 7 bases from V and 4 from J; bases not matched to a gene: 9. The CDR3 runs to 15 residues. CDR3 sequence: CAIKNQGQTTGELFF. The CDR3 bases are TGTGCCATCAAGAACCAGGGACAGACCACCGGGGAGCTGTTTTTT.

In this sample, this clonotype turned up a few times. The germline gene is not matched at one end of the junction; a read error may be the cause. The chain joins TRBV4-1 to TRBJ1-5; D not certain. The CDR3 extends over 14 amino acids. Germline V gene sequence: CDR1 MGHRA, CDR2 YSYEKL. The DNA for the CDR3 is TGCACCAGCAGCCAAACTTCCCAGAACCAGCCCCAGCATTTT. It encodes CTSSQTSQNQPQHF.

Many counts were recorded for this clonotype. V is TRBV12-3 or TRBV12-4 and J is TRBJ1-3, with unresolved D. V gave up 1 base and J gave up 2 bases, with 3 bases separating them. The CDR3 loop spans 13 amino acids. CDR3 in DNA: TGTGCCAGCAGTTTAGGGCCTGGAAACACCATATATTTT. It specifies CASSLGPGNTIYF.

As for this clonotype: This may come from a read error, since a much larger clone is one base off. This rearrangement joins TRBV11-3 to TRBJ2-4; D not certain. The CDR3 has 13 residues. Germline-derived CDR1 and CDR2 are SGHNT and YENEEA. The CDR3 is CATSLEEGNIQYF. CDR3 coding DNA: TGTGCCACCAGCTTAGAGGAAGGCAACATTCAGTACTTC.

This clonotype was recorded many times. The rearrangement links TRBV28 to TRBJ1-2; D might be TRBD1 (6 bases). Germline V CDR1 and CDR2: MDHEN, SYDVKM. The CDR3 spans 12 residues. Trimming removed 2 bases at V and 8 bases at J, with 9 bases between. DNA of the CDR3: TGTGCCAGCAGTTTACCCAGGGGAGGCTACACCTTC. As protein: CASSLPRGGYTF.

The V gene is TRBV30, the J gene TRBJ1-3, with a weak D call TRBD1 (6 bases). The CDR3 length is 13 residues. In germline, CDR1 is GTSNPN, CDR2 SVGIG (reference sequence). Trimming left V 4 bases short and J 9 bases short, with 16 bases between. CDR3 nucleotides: TGTGCCTGGAACGAGGGGTTAGGGGGCACCATATATTTT. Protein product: CAWNEGLGGTIYF.

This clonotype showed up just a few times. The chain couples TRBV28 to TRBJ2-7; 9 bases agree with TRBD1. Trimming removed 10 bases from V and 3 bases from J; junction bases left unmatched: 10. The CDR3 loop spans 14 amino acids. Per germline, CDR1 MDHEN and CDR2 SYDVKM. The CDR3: CATGRDRAFYEQYF. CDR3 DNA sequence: TGTGCCACTGGACGGGACAGGGCGTTCTACGAGCAGTACTTC.

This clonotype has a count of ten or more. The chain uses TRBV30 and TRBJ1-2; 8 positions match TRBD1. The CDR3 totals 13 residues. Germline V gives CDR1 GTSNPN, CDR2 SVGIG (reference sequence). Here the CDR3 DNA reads TGTGCAATTAGACAGGGGCCTAACTATGGCTACACCTTC. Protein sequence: CAIRQGPNYGYTF. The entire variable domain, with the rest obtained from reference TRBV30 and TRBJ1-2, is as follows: SQTIHQWPATLVQPVGSPLSLECTVEGTSNPNLYWYRQAAGRGLQLLFYSVGIGQISSEVPQNLSASRPQDRQFILSSKKLLLSDSGFYLCAIRQGPNYGYTFGSGTRLTVV.

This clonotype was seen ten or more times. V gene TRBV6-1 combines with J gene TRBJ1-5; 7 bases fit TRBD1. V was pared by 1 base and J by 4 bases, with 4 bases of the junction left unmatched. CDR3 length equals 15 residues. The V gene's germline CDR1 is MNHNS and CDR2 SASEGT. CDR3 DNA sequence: TGTGCCAGCAGTGAAGTTTCAGGGGGAAATCAGCCCCAGCATTTT. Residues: CASSEVSGGNQPQHF.

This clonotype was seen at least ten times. CDR3 sequence: CASSSEGRPYEQYF. In nucleotides, the CDR3 is TGTGCCAGCAGCTCCGAGGGAAGACCCTACGAGCAGTACTTC. The chain recombines TRBV7-8 with TRBJ2-7, with D perhaps matching TRBD2 (5 bases). V was pared by 4 bases and J by 2 bases, with 12 bases between. The CDR3 length is 14 residues. CDR1 and CDR2 from the germline V gene are SGHVS and FQNEAQ.

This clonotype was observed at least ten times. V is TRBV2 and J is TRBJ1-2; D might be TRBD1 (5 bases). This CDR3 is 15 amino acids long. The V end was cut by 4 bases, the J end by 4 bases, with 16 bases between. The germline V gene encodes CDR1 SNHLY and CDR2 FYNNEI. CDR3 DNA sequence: TGTGCCAGCAGTGGGGAAAGAGGGACGGTCTATGGCTACACCTTC. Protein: CASSGERGTVYGYTF.

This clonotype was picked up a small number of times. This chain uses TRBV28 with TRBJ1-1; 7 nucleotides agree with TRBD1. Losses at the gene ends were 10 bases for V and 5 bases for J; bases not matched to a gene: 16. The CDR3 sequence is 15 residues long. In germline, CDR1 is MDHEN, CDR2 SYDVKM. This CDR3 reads CATGRRGGRRTEAFF. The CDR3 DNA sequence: TGTGCCACGGGAAGGCGAGGGGGCAGAAGGACTGAAGCTTTCTTT.

The CDR3 here is CASSQDGRTLSSYEQYF. In DNA, the CDR3 is TGTGCCAGCAGCCAAGATGGGAGGACTCTGAGCTCCTACGAGCAGTACTTC. V is TRBV14 and J is TRBJ2-7; D is possibly TRBD2 (6 bases). Trimming pared 0 bases from V and 0 bases from J, leaving 15 bases between. The CDR3 extends over 17 amino acids. Germline values: CDR1 SGHDN, CDR2 FVKESK.